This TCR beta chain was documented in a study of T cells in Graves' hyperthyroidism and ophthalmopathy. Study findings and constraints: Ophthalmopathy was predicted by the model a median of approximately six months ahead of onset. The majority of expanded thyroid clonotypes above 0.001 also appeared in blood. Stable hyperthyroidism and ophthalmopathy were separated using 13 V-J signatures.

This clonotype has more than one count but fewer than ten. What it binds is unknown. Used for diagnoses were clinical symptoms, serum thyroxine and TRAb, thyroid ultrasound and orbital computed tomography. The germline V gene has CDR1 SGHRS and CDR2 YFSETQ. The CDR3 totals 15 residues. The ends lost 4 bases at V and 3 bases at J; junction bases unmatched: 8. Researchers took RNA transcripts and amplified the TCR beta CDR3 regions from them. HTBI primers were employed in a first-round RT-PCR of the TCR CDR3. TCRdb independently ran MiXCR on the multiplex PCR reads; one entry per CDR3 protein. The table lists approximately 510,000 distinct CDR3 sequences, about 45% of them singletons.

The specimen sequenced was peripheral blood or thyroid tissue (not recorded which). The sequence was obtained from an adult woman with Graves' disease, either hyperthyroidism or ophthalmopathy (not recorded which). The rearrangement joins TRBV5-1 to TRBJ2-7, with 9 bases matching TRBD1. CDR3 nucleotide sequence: TGCGCCAGCAGCACGGGGACAGGGACAAGCTACGAGCAGTACTTC. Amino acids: CASSTGTGTSYEQYF.